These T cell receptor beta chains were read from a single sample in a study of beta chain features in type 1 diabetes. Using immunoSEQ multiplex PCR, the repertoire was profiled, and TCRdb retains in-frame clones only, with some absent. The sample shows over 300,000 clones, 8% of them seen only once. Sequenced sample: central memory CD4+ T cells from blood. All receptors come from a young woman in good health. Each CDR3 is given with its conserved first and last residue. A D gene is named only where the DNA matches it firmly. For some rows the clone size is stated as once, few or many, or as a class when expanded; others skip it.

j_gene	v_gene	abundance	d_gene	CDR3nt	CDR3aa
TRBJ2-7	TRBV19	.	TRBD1	TGTGCCAGTAGTATGGGACAGGGGCTATCATACGAGCAGTACTTC	CASSMGQGLSYEQYF
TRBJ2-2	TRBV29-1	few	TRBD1	TGCAGCGTTGAGTTGGGGACAGTTAACACCGGGGAGCTGTTTTTT	CSVELGTVNTGELFF
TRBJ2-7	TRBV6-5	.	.	TGTGCCAGCAGTTACTCGATGGGTATCTCCTACGAGCAGTACTTC	CASSYSMGISYEQYF
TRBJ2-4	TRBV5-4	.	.	TGTGCCAGCAGCTTGGGCGGGGATCTAGCCAAAAACATTCAGTACTTC	CASSLGGDLAKNIQYF
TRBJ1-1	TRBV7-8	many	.	TGTGCCAGCAGCTTCACAAGGAACACTGAAGCTTTCTTT	CASSFTRNTEAFF
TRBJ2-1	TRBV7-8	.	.	TGTGCCAGCAGCTTGAATTTACACAATGAGCAGTTCTTC	CASSLNLHNEQFF
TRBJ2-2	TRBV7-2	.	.	TGTGCCAGCAAAAGAGACGCGGGTAACACCGGGGAGCTGTTTTTT	CASKRDAGNTGELFF
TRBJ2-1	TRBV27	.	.	TGTGCCAGCAGTTTAGGTTGGGGTAGACTGGAGCAGTTCTTC	CASSLGWGRLEQFF
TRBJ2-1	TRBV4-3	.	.	TGCGCCAGCAGCCAAACCAGAAACAATGAGCAGTTCTTC	CASSQTRNNEQFF
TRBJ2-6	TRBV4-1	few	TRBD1	TGCGCCAGCAGCCAAGATATTTTGACAGGGTCGCCTGGGGCCAACGTCCTGACTTTC	CASSQDILTGSPGANVLTF
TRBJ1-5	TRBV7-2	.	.	TGTGCCAGCAGCGGTGTGGGGCAAAATCAGCCCCAGCATTTT	CASSGVGQNQPQHF
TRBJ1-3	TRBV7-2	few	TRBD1	TGTGCCAGCACCCAGTCCGGGACAGGGGGGAACACCATATATTTT	CASTQSGTGGNTIYF
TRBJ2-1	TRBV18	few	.	TGTGCCAGCTCACTAGACCGGGACACGCAGTTCTTC	CASSLDRDTQFF
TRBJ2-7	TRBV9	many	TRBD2	TGTGCCAGCAGCCCTGGACTAGCGGAGGCCTACGAGCAGTACTTC	CASSPGLAEAYEQYF
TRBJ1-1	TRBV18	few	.	TGTGCCAGCTCACCACAGAACACTGAAGCTTTCTTT	CASSPQNTEAFF
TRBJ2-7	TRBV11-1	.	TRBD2	TGTGCCAGCAGCTTTGAAGTAGCGGGAGGAATCGAGCAGTACTTC	CASSFEVAGGIEQYF
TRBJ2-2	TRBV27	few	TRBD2	TGTGCCAGCAGTCCTAGCGGGAGGGCCCCCGGGGAGCTGTTTTTT	CASSPSGRAPGELFF
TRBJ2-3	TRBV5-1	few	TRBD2	TGCGCCAGCTCCCTGACTAGCGGCACAGATACGCAGTATTTT	CASSLTSGTDTQYF
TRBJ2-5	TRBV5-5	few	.	TGTGCCAGCAGCTTGGTTCTCCAAGCAGAGACCCAGTACTTC	CASSLVLQAETQYF
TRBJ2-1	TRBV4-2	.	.	TGTGCCAGCAGCCAAGACAGGCGGATTGAGCAGTTCTTC	CASSQDRRIEQFF
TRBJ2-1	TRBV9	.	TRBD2	TGTGCCAGCAGCAGGACTAGCGTACTCTCCTACAATGAGCAGTTCTTC	CASSRTSVLSYNEQFF
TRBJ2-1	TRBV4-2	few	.	TGTGCCAGCAGCTCCGGGGCCGATAGCTCCTACAATGAGCAGTTCTTC	CASSSGADSSYNEQFF
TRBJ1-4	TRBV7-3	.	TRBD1	TGTGCCAGCAGCTCCGGACAGGGTGAAAAACTGTTTTTT	CASSSGQGEKLFF
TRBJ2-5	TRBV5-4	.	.	TGTGCCAGCAGCGGCGCCAGGGGAGAGACCCAGTACTTC	CASSGARGETQYF
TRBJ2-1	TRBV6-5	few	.	TGTGCCAGCAGTTACACTAAATTATCTGACAATGAGCAGTTCTTC	CASSYTKLSDNEQFF
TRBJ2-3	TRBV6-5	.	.	TGTGCCAGCAGTTACTTTTTACCAGGCACAGATACGCAGTATTTT	CASSYFLPGTDTQYF
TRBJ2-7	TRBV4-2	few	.	TGTGCCAGCAGCCAAGATTGGCTAGCTAATTCCTACGAGCAGTACTTC	CASSQDWLANSYEQYF
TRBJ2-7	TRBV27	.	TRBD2	TGTGCCAGCAGTCCGGGGACTAGCGGGAGTAGTCGAAATCGGCTCGAGCAGTACTTC	CASSPGTSGSSRNRLEQYF
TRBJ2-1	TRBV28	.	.	TGTGCCAGCAGTCTAGCGATCTACAATGAGCAGTTCTTC	CASSLAIYNEQFF
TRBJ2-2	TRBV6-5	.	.	TGTGCCAGCAGACTTAGCTTAACCGGGGAGCTGTTTTTT	CASRLSLTGELFF
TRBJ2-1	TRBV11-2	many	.	TGTGCCAGCAGCTTAGTTCTAGGCTTGTCGTTCTTC	CASSLVLGLSFF
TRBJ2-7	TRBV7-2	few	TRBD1	TGTGCCAGCAGCTTATGGACAGGGGTGAGCGAGCAGTACTTC	CASSLWTGVSEQYF
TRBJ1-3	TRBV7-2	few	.	TGTGCCAGCAGCTTACCTCCGGGGTCGGGAAACACCATATATTTT	CASSLPPGSGNTIYF
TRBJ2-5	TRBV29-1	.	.	TGCAGCGTGCCCGAGACCTCGTGGGGCGGGGAACAAGAGACCCAGTACTTC	CSVPETSWGGEQETQYF
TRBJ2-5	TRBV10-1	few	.	TGCGCCAGCAGTGAGGGGAGAGGGTCTCAAAAGGGATCCCAAGAGACCCAGTACTTC	CASSEGRGSQKGSQETQYF
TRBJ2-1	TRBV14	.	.	TGTGCCAGCAGCCGCGGACGGTACAATGAGCAGTTCTTC	CASSRGRYNEQFF
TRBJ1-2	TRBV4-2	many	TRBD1	TGTGCCAGCAGCCAAGATGGGGACAGGGGCTATGGCTACACCTTC	CASSQDGDRGYGYTF
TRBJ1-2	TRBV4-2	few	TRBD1	TGTGCCAGCAGCCCCTGGGGACAGGGGAACTATGGCTACACCTTC	CASSPWGQGNYGYTF
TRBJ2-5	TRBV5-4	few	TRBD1	TGTGCCAGCAGCCGGACAGGGTCCCCCCAAGAGACCCAGTACTTC	CASSRTGSPQETQYF
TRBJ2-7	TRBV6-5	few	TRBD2	TGTGCCAGCAGTTACTCGTCTAGCGGGAGTTACGAGCAGTACTTC	CASSYSSSGSYEQYF
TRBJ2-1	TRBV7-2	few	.	TGTGCCAGCGCCGGGACTTCCTACAATGAGCAGTTCTTC	CASAGTSYNEQFF
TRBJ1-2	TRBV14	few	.	TGTGCCAGCAGCCAAGATCTTGCCCCTAACTATGGCTACACCTTC	CASSQDLAPNYGYTF
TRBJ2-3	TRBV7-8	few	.	TGTGCCAGCAGCCCGTTGGGGAGCACAGATACGCAGTATTTT	CASSPLGSTDTQYF
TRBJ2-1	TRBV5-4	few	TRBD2	TGTGCCAGCAAAGGCCCCGGGACTAGCGGGAGTGATGAGCAGTTCTTC	CASKGPGTSGSDEQFF
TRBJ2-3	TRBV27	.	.	TGTGCCAGCAGTTTAGGCGGGAGCACAGATACGCAGTATTTT	CASSLGGSTDTQYF